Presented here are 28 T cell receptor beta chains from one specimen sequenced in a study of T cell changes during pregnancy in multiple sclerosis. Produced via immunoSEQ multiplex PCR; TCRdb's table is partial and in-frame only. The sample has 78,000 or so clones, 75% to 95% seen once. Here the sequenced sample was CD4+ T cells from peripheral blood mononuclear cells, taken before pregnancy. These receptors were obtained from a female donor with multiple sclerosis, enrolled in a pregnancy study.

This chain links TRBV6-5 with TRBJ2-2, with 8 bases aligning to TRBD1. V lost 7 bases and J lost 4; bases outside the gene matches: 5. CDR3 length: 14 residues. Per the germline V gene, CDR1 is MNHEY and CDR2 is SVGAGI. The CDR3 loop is CASTPRGRTGELFF. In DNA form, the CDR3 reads TGTGCCAGCACGCCCAGGGGGCGCACCGGGGAGCTGTTTTTT.

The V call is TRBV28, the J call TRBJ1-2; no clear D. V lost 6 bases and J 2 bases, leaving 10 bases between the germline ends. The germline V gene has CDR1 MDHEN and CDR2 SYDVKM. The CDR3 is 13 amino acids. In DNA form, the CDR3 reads TGTGCCAGCAGGGGGAGAGAGAACTATGGCTACACCTTC. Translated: CASRGRENYGYTF.

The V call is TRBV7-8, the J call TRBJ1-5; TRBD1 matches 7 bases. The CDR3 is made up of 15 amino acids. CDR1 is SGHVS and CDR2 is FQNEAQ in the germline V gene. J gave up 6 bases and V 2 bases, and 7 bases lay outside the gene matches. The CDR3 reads CASSLRGGASQPQHF. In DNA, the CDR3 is TGTGCCAGCAGCTTAAGAGGGGGCGCGAGTCAGCCCCAGCATTTT. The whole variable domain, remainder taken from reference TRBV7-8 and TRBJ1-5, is GAGVSQSPRYKVAKRGQDVALRCDPISGHVSLFWYQQALGQGPEFLTYFQNEAQLDKSGLPSDRFFAERPEGSVSTLKIQRTQQEDSAVYLCASSLRGGASQPQHFGDGTRLSIL.

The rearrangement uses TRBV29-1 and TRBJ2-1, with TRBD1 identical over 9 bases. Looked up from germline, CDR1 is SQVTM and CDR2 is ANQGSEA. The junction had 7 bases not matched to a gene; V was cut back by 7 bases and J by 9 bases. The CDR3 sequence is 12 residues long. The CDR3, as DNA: TGCAGCGGCGGGACAGGGATGGGTGAGCAGTTCTTC. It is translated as CSGGTGMGEQFF.

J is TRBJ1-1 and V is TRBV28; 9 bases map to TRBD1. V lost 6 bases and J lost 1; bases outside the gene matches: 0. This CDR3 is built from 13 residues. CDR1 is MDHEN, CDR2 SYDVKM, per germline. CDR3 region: CASRGQGNTEAFF. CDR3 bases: TGTGCCAGCAGGGGACAGGGGAACACTGAAGCTTTCTTT. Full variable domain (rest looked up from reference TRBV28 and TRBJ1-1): DVKVTQSSRYLVKRTGEKVFLECVQDMDHENMFWYRQDPGLGLRLIYFSYDVKMKEKGDIPEGYSVSREKKERFSLILESASTNQTSMYLCASRGQGNTEAFFGQGTRLTVV.

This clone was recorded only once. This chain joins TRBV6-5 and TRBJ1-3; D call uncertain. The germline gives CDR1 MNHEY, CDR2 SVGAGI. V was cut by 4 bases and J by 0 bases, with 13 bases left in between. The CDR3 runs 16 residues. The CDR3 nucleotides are TGTGCCAGCAGTTCAAAATCAGTATTCTCTGGAAACACCATATATTTT. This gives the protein CASSSKSVFSGNTIYF.

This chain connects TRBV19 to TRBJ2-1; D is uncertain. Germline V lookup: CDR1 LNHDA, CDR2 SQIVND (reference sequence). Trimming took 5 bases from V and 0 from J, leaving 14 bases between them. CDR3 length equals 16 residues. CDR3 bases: TGTGCCAGTAGTCTCCGACACACCAGCTCCTACAATGAGCAGTTCTTC. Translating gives CASSLRHTSSYNEQFF.

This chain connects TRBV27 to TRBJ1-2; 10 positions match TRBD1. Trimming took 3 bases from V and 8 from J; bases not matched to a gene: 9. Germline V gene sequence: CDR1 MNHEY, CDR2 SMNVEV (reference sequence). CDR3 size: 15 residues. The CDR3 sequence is CASSFQGQGMGGYTF. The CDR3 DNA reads TGTGCCAGCAGTTTTCAGGGACAGGGGATGGGCGGCTACACCTTC.

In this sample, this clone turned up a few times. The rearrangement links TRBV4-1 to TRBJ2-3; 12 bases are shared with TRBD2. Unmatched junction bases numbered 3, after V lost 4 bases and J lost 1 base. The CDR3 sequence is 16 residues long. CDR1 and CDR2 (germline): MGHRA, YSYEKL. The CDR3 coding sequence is TGCGCCAGCAGCCCGGGACTAGCGGGCGGCACAGATACGCAGTATTTT. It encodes CASSPGLAGGTDTQYF.

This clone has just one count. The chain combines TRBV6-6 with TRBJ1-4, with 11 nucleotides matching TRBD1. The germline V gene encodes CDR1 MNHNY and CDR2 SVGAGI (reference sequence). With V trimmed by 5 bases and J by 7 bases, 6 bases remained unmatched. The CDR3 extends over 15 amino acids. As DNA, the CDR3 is TGTGCCAGCAGTCCCCCCGGGACAGGGGGTGAAAAACTGTTTTTT. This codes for CASSPPGTGGEKLFF.

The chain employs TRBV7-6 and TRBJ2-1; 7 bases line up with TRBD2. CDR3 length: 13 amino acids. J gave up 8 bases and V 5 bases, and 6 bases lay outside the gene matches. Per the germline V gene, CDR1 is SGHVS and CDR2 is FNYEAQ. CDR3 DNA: TGTGCCAGCAGCCCGTCGGGGGGTGATGAGCAGTTCTTC. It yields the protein CASSPSGGDEQFF.

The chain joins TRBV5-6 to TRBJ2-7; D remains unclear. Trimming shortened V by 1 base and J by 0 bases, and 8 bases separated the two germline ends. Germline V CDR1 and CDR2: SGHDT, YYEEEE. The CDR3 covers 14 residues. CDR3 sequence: CASSLIAVSYEQYF. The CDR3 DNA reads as TGTGCCAGCAGCTTGATTGCGGTCTCCTACGAGCAGTACTTC. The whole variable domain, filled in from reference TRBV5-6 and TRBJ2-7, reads DAGVTQSPTHLIKTRGQQVTLRCSPKSGHDTVSWYQQALGQGPQFIFQYYEEEERQRGNFPDRFSGHQFPNYSSELNVNALLLGDSALYLCASSLIAVSYEQYFGPGTRLTVT.

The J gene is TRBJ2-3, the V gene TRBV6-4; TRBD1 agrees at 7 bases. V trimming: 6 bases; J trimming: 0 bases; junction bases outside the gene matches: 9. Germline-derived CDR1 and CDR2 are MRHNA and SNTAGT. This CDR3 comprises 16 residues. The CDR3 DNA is TGTGCCAGCAGCCGGGACAGCGGCTCAAGCACAGATACGCAGTATTTT. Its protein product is CASSRDSGSSTDTQYF.

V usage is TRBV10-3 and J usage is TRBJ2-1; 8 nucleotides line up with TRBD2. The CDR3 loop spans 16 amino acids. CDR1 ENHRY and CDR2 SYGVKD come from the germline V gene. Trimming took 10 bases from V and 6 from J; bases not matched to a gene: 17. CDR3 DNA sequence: TGTGCCACCACCCCGCTGGGTAGCGGGGACCCCAATGAGCAGTTCTTC. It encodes CATTPLGSGDPNEQFF.

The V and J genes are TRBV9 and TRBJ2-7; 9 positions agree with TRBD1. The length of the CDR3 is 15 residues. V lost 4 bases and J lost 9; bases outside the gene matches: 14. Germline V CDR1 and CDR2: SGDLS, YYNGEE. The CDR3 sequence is CASSPTGTGLAVQYF. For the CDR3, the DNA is TGTGCCAGCAGCCCGACCGGGACAGGGCTCGCGGTGCAGTACTTC.

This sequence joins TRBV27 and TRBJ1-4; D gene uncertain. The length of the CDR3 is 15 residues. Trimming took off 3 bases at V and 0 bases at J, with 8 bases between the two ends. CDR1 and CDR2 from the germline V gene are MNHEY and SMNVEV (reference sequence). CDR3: CASSFGRATNEKLFF. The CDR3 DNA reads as TGTGCCAGCAGTTTTGGCCGGGCAACTAATGAAAAACTGTTTTTT.

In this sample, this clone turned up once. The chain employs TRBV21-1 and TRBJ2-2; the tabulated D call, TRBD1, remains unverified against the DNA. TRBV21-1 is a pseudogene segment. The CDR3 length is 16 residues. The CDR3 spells CASSKFVQGTTGELFF. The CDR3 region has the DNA TGTGCCAGCAGCAAATTCGTTCAGGGTACGACCGGGGAGCTGTTTTTT.

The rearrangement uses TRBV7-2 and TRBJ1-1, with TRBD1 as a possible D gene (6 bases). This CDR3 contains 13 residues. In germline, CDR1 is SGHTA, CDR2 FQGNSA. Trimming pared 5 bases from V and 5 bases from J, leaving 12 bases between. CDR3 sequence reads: CASSKPGVTEAFF. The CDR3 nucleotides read TGTGCCAGCAGCAAGCCAGGGGTTACTGAAGCTTTCTTT.

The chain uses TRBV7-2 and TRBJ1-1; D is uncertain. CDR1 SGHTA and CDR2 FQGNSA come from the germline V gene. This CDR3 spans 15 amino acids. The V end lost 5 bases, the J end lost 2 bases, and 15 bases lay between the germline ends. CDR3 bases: TGTGCCAGCAGCCGAGTTACGACTATTAACACTGAAGCTTTCTTT. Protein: CASSRVTTINTEAFF.

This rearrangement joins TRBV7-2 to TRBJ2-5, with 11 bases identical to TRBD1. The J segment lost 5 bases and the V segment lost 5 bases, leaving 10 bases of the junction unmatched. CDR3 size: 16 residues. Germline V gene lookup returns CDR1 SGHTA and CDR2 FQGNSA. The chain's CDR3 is CASSPRTGGEGETQYF. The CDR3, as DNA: TGTGCCAGCAGCCCCCGGACAGGGGGCGAAGGGGAGACCCAGTACTTC.

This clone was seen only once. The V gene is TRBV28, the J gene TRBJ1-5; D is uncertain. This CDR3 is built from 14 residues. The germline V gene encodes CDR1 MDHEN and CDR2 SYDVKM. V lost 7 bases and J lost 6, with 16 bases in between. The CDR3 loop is CASTPGGNSQPQHF. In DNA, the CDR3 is TGTGCCAGCACCCCTGGCGGGAACAGTCAGCCCCAGCATTTT.

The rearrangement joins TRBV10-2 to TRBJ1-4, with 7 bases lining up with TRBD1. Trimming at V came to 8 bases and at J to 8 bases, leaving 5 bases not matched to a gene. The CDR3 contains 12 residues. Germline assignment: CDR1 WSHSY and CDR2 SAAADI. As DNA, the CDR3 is TGCGCCAGCGAGGGGGCAGGGGAAAAACTGTTTTTT. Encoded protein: CASEGAGEKLFF.

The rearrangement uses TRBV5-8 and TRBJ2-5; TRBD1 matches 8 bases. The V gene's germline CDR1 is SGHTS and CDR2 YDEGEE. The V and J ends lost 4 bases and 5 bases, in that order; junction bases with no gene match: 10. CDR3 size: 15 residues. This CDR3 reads CASSTYRGFEETQYF. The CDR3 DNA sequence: TGTGCCAGCAGCACATACAGGGGGTTTGAGGAGACCCAGTACTTC.

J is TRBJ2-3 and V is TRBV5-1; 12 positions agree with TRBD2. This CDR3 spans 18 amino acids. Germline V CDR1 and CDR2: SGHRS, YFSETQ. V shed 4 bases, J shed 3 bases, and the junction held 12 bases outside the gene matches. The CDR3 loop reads CASSPGYGLAGRTDTQYF. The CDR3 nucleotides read TGCGCCAGCAGCCCCGGATATGGACTAGCGGGGAGGACAGATACGCAGTATTTT.

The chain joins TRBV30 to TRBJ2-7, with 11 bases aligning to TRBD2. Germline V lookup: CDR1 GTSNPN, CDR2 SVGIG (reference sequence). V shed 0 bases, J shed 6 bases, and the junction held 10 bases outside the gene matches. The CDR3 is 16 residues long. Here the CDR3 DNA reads TGTGCCTGGAGTGTCAAGGTGGGACTAGCGGTGGTCGAGCAGTACTTC. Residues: CAWSVKVGLAVVEQYF.

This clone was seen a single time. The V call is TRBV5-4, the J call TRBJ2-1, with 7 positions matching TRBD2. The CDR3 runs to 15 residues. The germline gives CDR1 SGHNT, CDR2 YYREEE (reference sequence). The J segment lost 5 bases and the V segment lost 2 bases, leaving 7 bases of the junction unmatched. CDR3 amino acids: CASSFRTSLHNEQFF. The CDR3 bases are TGTGCCAGCAGCTTCAGGACTAGTCTCCACAATGAGCAGTTCTTC.

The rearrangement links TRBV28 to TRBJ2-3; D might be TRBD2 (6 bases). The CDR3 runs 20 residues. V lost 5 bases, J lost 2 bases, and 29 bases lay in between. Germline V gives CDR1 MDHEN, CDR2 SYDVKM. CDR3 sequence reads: CASSPRVMLGGVVHTDTQYF. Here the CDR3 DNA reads TGTGCCAGCAGTCCACGAGTCATGCTGGGCGGGGTCGTTCACACAGATACGCAGTATTTT.

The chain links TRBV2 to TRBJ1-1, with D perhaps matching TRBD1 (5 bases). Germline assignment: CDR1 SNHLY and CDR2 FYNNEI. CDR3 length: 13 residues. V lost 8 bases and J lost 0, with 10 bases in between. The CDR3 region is CASGRQMNTEAFF. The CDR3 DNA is TGTGCCAGCGGGCGACAGATGAACACTGAAGCTTTCTTT.